The sequence of this TCR beta chain was determined in a study of breast tumors, draining lymph nodes, adjacent tissues. Regarding the study as a whole: Tumors had less TCR diversity than lymph nodes, more than nontumor tissue.

The CDR3 runs to 16 residues. The germline gives CDR1 LGHNA, CDR2 YNFKEQ. V lost 7 bases and J lost 3, with 16 bases in between. Breast cancer patients provided tissue from their axillary draining lymph nodes. Each CDR3 protein is one row after TCRdb ran MiXCR on the multiplex PCR reads. The sample has roughly 130,000 distinct CDR3 sequences, approximately 32% seen once. About this clonotype itself: What it binds is unknown.

The TCR was taken from a female donor with breast cancer. Some clones in this sample may be carry-over from other donors' samples. The chain links TRBV4-2 to TRBJ1-6, with a possible D match to TRBD1 (5 bases). Sample: axillary lymph node tissue. In DNA form, the CDR3 reads TGTGCCAGCAACCCCACGGGGGGTGACTATAATTCACCCCTCCACTTT. It is translated as CASNPTGGDYNSPLHF.